This T cell receptor beta chain was sequenced for a study of radiation and T cells in renal cell carcinoma. Study-level findings and limits: Irradiated tumors had higher TCR clonality than control tumors. In blood, top tumor clones expanded by 2 weeks, shrinking by 4.

Treatment: 15 Gy SBRT to primary tumor, nephrectomy 4 weeks later. After removal of 2 bases from V and 6 bases from J, the junction contained 6 bases not matched to a gene. The length of the CDR3 is 15 residues. From germline, CDR1 is MNHEY and CDR2 SVGAGI. The count of this clone is one. Its target is not known. Sequencing used immunoSEQ multiplex PCR; TCRdb keeps in-frame clones, though not all of them. The table includes some 10,000 clones, 63% detected once. This TCR was sampled from a woman aged 45 to 65 with renal cell carcinoma. V is TRBV6-5 and J is TRBJ1-5, with 8 bases lining up with TRBD1. The material sequenced was tumor tissue, taken from a patient whose treatment included radiotherapy and nephrectomy. For the CDR3, the DNA is TGTGCCAGCAGTTACGGACAGGGATTTCGTCAGCCCCAGCATTTT. Translated: CASSYGQGFRQPQHF.